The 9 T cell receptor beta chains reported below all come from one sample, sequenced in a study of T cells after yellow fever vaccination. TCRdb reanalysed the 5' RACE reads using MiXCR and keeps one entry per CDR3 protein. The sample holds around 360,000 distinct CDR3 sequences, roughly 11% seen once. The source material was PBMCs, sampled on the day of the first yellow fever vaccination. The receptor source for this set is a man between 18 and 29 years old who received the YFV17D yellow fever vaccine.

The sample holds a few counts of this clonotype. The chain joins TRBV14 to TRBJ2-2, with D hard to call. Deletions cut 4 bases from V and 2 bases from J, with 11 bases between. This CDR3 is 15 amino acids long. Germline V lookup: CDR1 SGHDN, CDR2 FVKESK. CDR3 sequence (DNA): TGTGCCAGCAGCCTCGAGGAGACCAACACCGGGGAGCTGTTTTTT. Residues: CASSLEETNTGELFF.

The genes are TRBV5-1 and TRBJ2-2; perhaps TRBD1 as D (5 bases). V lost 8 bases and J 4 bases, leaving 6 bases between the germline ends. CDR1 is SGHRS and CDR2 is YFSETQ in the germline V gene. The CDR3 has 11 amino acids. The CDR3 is CASQGTGELFF. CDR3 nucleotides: TGCGCCAGTCAGGGCACCGGGGAGCTGTTTTTT. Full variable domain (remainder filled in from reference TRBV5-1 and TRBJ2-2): KAGVTQTPRYLIKTRGQQVTLSCSPISGHRSVSWYQQTPGQGLQFLFEYFSETQRNKGNFPGRFSGRQFSNSRSEMNVSTLELGDSALYLCASQGTGELFFGEGSRLTVL.

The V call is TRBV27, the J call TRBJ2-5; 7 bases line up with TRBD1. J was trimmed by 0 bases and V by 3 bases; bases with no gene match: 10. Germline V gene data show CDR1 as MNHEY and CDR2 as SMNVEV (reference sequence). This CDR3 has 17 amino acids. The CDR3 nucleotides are TGTGCCAGCAGTTTGGGGCAGGGACAGCTACACCAAGAGACCCAGTACTTC. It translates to CASSLGQGQLHQETQYF.

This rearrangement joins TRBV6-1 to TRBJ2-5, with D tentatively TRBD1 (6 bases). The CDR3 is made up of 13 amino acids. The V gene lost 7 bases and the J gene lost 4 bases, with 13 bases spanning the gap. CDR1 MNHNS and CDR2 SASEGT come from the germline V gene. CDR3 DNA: TGTGCCAGCAATAGGGTAGGGGGAGAGACCCAGTACTTC. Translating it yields CASNRVGGETQYF.

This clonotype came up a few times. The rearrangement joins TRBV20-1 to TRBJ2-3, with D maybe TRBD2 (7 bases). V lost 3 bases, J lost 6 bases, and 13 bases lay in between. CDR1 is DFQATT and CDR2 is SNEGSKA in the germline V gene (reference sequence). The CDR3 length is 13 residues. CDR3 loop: CSARLRGADTQYF. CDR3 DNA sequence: TGCAGTGCTAGGCTACGGGGGGCGGATACGCAGTATTTT.

The CDR3 sequence is CATGDTDTQYF. The DNA for the CDR3 is TGTGCCACAGGGGACACAGATACGCAGTATTTT. The V and J genes are TRBV12-3 or TRBV12-4 and TRBJ2-3; weak D call: TRBD1 (6 bases). The CDR3 sequence is 11 residues long. V was pared by 10 bases and J by 2 bases, with 7 bases between.

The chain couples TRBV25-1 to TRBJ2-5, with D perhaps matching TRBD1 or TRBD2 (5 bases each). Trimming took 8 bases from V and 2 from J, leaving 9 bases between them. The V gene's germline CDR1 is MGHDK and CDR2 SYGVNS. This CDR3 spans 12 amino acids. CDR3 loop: CASGTTQETQYF. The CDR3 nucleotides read TGTGCCAGCGGGACCACACAAGAGACCCAGTACTTC.

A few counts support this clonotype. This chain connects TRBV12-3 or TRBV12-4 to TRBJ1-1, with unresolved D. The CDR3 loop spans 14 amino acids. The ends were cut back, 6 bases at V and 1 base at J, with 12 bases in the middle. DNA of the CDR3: TGTGCCAGCAGGGGGAACCAGACGAACACTGAAGCTTTCTTT. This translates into CASRGNQTNTEAFF.

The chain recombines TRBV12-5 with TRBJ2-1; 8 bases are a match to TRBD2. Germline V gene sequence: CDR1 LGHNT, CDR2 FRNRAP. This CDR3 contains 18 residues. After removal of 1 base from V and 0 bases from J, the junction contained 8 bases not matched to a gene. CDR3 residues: CASGLAQLAASSYNEQFF. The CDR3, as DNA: TGTGCTAGTGGTTTGGCCCAACTAGCGGCGAGCTCCTACAATGAGCAGTTCTTC. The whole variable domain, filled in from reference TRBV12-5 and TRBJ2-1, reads DARVTQTPRHKVTEMGQEVTMRCQPILGHNTVFWYRQTMMQGLELLAYFRNRAPLDDSGMPKDRFSAEMPDATLATLKIQPSEPRDSAVYFCASGLAQLAASSYNEQFFGPGTRLTVL.